This T cell receptor (beta chain) was obtained from a study of T cells in Graves' hyperthyroidism and ophthalmopathy (dated by TCRdb to between 2019 and 2020). For context, the study as a whole: Peripheral blood samples were taken at initial diagnosis, before any treatment was given. To identify distinguishing TCR V-J signatures, a discovery cohort of around 98 patients was used, comprising fewer than 45 with Graves' ophthalmopathy and approximately 57 with stable Graves' hyperthyroidism. Prospective prediction of ophthalmopathy was tested in an independent validation cohort consisting of 18 to 20 hyperthyroidism patients and 15 to 17 patients who later progressed to ophthalmopathy. The 95 to 100 discovery patients were randomly split 7:3 into training and test sets. The study also compared thyroid tissue and blood T-cell repertoires from a handful of Graves' hyperthyroidism patients. After blood sampling, hyperthyroidism patients were treated with methimazole at a starting dose of 30 mg daily, and ophthalmopathy patients were treated with high-dose intravenous methylprednisolone. TCR Vbeta CDR3 sequencing of 130 to 150 peripheral blood samples (under 45 ophthalmopathy, about 74 hyperthyroidism and some 17 progressor patients) is reported in the paper. Broader findings and caveats from the paper: Most expanded thyroid clonotypes (frequency above 0.001) were also found in blood, which suggests that blood repertoires may mirror thyroid immune responses. In validation, progression to ophthalmopathy was predicted by the model with nearly 71% sensitivity and 72% to 85% specificity, a median of approximately 6.5 months before onset. No statistical method was used to set the sample size in advance, and investigators knew the group allocation. Ophthalmopathy was separated from stable hyperthyroidism by a 13 V-J signature model, with approximately 86% sensitivity and 81% to 82% specificity obtained in cross-validation and 80%/75% obtained in testing.

The TCR beta CDR3 regions were amplified from RNA transcripts. For the first round of RT-PCR on the TCR CDR3, the HTBI primer set was used together with the Qiagen OneStep RT-PCR kit. Libraries were constructed in a second round of multiplex PCR, after which size selection and purification were carried out. Libraries were sequenced paired-end with 100 bp reads on an Illumina HiSeq2000. Regarding the original processing steps: SOAPnuke was used to process the raw data, removing reads that contained adapters or uncalled bases, had a mean Phred below 15, or lacked an exact match to the constant primer or identifier. COPE v1.2.5 was used to merge the high-quality paired reads, and each unique nucleotide sequence was defined as a clonotype. MiTCR v1.1 was used to align clonotypes to the IMGT TRBV, TRBD and TRBJ reference segments. The analysis was restricted to V-J combinations with a frequency above 0.0001, which together covered roughly 99% of the repertoires. The TCS score was defined as F50 (clonal expansion) divided by E x V (chaos), with BLOSUM62-based TCRdist calculated between CDR3 peptides within each V-J. Welch's t-statistics and random forest reduced roughly 530 V-J features to roughly 13, which were used in a naive Bayes classifier (R e1071). Through fastp at Q25 and MiXCR, TCRdb rebuilt clones from the public reads, retaining in-frame beta chains. Identical CDR3 protein sequences are pooled into one entry, listed with their most common genes and DNA. None of the V and J calls come from the authors' own analysis; TCRdb made them. This sample is represented by 550,000 to 850,000 distinct CDR3 sequences; around 20% of them were singletons. The ten largest clones take up approximately 15% of the sample.

Of note for this clonotype: The target of this receptor is not known. No qualities accompany the bases; no much larger clone lies one base away.

Hyperthyroidism patients were aged 18 to 65 years and newly diagnosed, with disease duration of less than 2 months. Patients with uncontrolled infections, other autoimmune diseases, pregnancy or lactation were excluded. Clinical symptoms, serum thyroxine and TRAb, thyroid ultrasound, and orbital computed tomography formed the basis for the diagnoses. Blood from progressor patients was drawn when they were first diagnosed with hyperthyroidism, before any ophthalmopathy symptoms appeared. PBMCs were separated from roughly 10 ml of fresh peripheral blood using Ficoll-Paque density gradient centrifugation. Patients classed as progressors first received a Graves' hyperthyroidism diagnosis and then went on to develop ophthalmopathy during follow-up. Total RNA was extracted with Trizol reagent, and quality was checked on an Agilent 2100 Bioanalyzer. The CDR3 sequence holds 14 residues, the cysteine and phenylalanine included. Of the read, only the CDR3 DNA is kept; its 42 bases are in frame from base 1. V and J lose 0 bases and 6 bases, and a span of 12 bases separates them. CDR1 and CDR2, per the germline V gene (reference sequence), are LNHDA and SQIVND.

The sample was blood. The source of this sequence is a woman aged 50 to 60 with Graves' hyperthyroidism that later progressed to Graves' ophthalmopathy. The chain employs TRBV19 and TRBJ2-7; a confident D gene designation cannot be given. The DNA reads TGTGCCAGTAGTATAGAAGCAGGAAGAGGCGAGCAGTACTTC. The resulting protein is CASSIEAGRGEQYF.